Listed here is a single TCR beta chain. The antigen remains unidentified. The data are from a study of OX40 agonist ivuxolimab in advanced cancers. About the research overall: Patients were over 65% male with ages roughly 23 to 90, mean about 65. Findings and limits, study-wide: Clonal expansion was seen in CD4+ and CD8+ blood T cells by week 6 at 0.1 to 3.0 mg/kg.

Measured with immunoSEQ multiplex PCR; TCRdb has only the in-frame clones, and not every one. The sample yields 85,000 to 100,000 clones, more than 80% seen once. Trimming took off 5 bases at V and 5 bases at J, with 9 bases between the two ends. From germline, CDR1 is LGHNA and CDR2 YNFKEQ. The CDR3 consists of 12 residues. The chain has TRBV4-2 and TRBJ2-5; possibly TRBD1 or TRBD2 for D (6 bases each). Source: CD4+ or CD8+ T cells sorted from blood, taken in a trial of the OX40 agonist ivuxolimab. The sequence derives from an adult with an advanced solid tumor such as melanoma, head and neck, liver or kidney cancer. The CDR3, as DNA: TGTGCCAGCAGCGGGGGGCGCGAGACCCAGTACTTC. Its translation is CASSGGRETQYF.